This T cell receptor beta chain was profiled in a study of shared T cell receptors in the human thymus. Trimming removed 5 bases from V and 5 bases from J, with 19 bases in between. The CDR3 contains 16 residues. Germline values: CDR1 SGHTA, CDR2 FQGNSA. Clones were sequenced by immunoSEQ multiplex PCR, and TCRdb holds only the in-frame ones, with some missing. The table has about 710,000 clones, over 75% seen once; the top ten hold approximately 0.0097%. The sample was also linked to a second study, of human thymus T cells. That source notes: Thymus specimens were resections from corrective heart surgery. Overlap was high between thymic repertoires from unrelated individuals, as reported in related research.

Sequences were obtained from thymocytes. The chain couples TRBV7-2 to TRBJ1-5; D is perhaps TRBD1 (6 bases). The TCR was taken from a boy younger than two with a congenital heart defect. CDR3 sequence (DNA): TGTGCCAGCAGCCTCAAGGGACACCCAAGGGATCAGCCCCAGCATTTT. This sequence encodes CASSLKGHPRDQPQHF.